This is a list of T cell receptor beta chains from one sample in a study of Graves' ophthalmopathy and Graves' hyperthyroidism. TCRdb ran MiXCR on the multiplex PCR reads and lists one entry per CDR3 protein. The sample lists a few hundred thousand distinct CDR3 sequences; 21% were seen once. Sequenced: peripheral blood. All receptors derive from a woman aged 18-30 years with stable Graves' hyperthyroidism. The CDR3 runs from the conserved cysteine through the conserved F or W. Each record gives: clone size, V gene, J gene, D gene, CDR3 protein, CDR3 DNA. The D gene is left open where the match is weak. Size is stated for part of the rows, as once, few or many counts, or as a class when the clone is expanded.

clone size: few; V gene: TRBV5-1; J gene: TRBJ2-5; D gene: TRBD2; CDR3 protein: CASSHGTSGRPQETQYF; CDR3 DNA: TGCGCCAGCAGCCATGGGACTAGCGGGAGGCCCCAGGAGACCCAGTACTTC
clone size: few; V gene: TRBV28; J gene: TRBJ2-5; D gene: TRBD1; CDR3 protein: CASSLGTGIEETKYF; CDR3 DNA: TGTGCCAGCAGTTTGGGGACAGGGATTGAAGAGACCAAGTACTTC
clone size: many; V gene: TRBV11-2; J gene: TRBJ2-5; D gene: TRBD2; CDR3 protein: CASSLGLGEGQETQYF; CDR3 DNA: TGTGCCAGCAGCTTAGGGTTAGGGGAGGGCCAAGAGACCCAGTACTTC
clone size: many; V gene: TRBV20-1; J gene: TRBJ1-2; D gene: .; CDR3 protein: CSAGLRANYGYTF; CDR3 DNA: TGCAGTGCCGGACTTCGAGCTAACTATGGCTACACCTTC
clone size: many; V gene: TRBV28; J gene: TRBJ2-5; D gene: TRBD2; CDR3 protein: CASSLIAGQETQYF; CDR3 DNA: TGTGCCAGCAGTTTAATAGCGGGGCAAGAGACCCAGTACTTC
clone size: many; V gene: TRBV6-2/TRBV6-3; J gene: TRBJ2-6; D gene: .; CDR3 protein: CASSYDGGNVLTF; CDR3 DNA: TGTGCCAGCAGTTACGATGGAGGGAACGTCCTGACTTTC
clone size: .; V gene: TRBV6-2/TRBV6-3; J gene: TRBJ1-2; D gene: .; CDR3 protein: CASSYAGSGYTF; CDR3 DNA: TGTGCCAGCAGTTACGCCGGGTCCGGCTACACCTTC
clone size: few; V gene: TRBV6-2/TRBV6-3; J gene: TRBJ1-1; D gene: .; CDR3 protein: CASSYGGGPTEASF; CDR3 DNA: TGTGCCAGCAGCTACGGGGGGGGCCCCACTGAAGCTTCCTTT
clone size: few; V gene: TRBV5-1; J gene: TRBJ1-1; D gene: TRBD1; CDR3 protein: CASSLEGGGHSEAFF; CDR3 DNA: TGCGCCAGCAGCTTGGAAGGGGGCGGTCATTCTGAAGCTTTCTTT
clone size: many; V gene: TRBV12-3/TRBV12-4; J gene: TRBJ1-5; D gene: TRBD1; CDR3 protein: CASSRQGDNQPQHF; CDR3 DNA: TGTGCCAGCAGCCGACAGGGCGACAATCAGCCCCAGCATTTT
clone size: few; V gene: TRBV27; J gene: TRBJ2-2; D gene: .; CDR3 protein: CASSLSGTRRVTGELFF; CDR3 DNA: TGTGCCAGCAGTTTATCCGGGACTCGGCGGGTCACCGGGGAGCTGTTTTTT
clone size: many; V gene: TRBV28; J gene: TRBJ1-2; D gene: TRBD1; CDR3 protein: CASSLETGGKGYTF; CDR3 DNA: TGTGCCAGCAGTTTAGAGACAGGGGGCAAGGGCTACACCTTC
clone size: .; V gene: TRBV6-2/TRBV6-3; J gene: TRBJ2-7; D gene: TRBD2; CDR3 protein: CASRHPGTSGRGYEQYF; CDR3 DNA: TGTGCCAGCAGACACCCGGGGACTAGCGGGAGAGGGTACGAGCAGTACTTC
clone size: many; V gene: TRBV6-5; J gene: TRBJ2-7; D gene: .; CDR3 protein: CASSYSREGTSEQYF; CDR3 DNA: TGTGCCAGCAGTTACTCGAGAGAGGGGACTTCCGAGCAGTACTTC
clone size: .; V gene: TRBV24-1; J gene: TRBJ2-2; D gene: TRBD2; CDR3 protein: CATRPTSGGNTGELFF; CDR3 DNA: TGTGCCACCAGGCCGACTAGCGGGGGGAACACCGGGGAGCTGTTTTTT
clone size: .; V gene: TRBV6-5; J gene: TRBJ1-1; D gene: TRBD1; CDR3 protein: CASSFSTGTEVAFF; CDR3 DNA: TGTGCCAGCAGTTTTTCGACAGGGACGGAAGTAGCTTTCTTT
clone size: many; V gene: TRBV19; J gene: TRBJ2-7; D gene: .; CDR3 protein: CASSIDGTARYVEQYF; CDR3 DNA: TGTGCCAGTAGTATAGATGGCACAGCCCGCTACGTGGAGCAGTACTTC
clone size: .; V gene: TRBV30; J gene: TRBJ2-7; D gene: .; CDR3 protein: CAWDAGQPGEQYF; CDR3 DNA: TGTGCCTGGGACGCCGGACAGCCTGGGGAGCAGTACTTC
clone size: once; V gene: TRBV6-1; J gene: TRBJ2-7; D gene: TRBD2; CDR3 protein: CATTGTSATYEQYF; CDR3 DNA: TGTGCCACTACCGGGACTAGCGCCACCTACGAGCAGTACTTC
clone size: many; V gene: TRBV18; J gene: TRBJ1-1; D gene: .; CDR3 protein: CASSPDDAEAFF; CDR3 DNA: TGTGCCAGCTCACCGGACGATGCTGAAGCTTTCTTT
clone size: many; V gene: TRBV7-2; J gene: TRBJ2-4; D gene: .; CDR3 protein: CASSPNPFSHLIQYF; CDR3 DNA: TGTGCCAGCAGCCCAAACCCCTTTAGCCACCTAATTCAGTACTTC
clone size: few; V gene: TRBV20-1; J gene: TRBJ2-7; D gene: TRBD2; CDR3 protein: CSARPILAGEKQYF; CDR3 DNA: TGCAGTGCTAGACCTATACTAGCGGGGGAGAAGCAGTACTTC
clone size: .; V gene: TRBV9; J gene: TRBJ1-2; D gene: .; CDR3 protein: CASSSSTGNYGYTF; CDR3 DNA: .
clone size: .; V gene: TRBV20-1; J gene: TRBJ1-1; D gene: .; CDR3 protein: CSARSDRSGAFF; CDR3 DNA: TGCAGTGCTAGATCCGACAGGAGTGGCGCTTTCTTT
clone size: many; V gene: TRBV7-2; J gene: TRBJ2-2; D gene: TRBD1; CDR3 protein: CASTGQGPGTGELFF; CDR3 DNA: TGTGCCAGCACCGGACAGGGCCCGGGGACCGGGGAGCTATTTTTT
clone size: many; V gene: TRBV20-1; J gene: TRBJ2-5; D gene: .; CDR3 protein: CSAPHSEGYKTQYF; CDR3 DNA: TGCAGTGCTCCACATTCGGAAGGTTACAAGACCCAGTACTTC
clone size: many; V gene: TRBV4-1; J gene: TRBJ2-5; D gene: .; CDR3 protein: CASSRLGGETQYF; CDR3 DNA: TGCGCCAGCAGCCGCCTCGGGGGAGAGACCCAGTACTTC
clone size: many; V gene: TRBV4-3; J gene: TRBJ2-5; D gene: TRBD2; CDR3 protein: CASSQEGREGETQYF; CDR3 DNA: TGCGCCAGCAGCCAAGAGGGGAGGGAGGGCGAGACCCAGTACTTC
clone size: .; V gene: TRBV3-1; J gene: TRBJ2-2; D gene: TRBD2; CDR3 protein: CASSQVAGGPNTGELFF; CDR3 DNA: TGTGCCAGCAGCCAAGTTGCGGGAGGTCCGAACACCGGGGAGCTGTTTTTT
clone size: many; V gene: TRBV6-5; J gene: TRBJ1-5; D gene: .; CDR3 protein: CASSYLNQPQHF; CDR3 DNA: TGTGCCAGCAGTTACCTCAATCAGCCCCAGCATTTT
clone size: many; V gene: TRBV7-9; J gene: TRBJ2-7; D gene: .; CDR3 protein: CASSKGRGISYEQYF; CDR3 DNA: TGTGCCAGCAGCAAAGGACGAGGGATATCCTACGAGCAGTACTTC
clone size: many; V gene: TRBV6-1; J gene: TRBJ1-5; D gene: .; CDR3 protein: CASSATGPNQPQHF; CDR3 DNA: TGTGCCAGCAGTGCCACCGGTCCCAATCAGCCCCAGCATTTT
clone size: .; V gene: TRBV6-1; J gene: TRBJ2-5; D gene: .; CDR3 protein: CASSLGTHQETQYF; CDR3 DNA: TGTGCCAGCAGTCTCGGGACTCACCAAGAGACCCAGTACTTC
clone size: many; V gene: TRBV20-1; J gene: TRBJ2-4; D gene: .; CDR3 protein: CSARRFPKNIQYF; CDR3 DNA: TGCAGTGCTAGGAGGTTCCCCAAAAACATTCAGTACTTC
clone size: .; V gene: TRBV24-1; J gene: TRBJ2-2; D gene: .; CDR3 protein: CATDANTGELFF; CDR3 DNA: TGTGCGACGGACGCGAACACCGGGGAGCTGTTTTTT
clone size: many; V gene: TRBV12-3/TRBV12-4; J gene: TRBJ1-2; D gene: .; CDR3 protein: CASSFTGVNYGYTF; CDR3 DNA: TGTGCCAGCAGTTTTACAGGCGTTAACTATGGCTACACCTTC
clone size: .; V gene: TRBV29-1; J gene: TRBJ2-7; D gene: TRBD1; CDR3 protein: CSVRTGVSYEQYF; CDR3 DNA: TGCAGCGTTCGCACAGGGGTCTCCTACGAGCAGTACTTC
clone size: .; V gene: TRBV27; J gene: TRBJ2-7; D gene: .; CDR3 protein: CASSLPGWHREGPYEQYF; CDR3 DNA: TGTGCCAGCAGTTTACCAGGTTGGCACAGGGAAGGTCCCTACGAGCAGTACTTC
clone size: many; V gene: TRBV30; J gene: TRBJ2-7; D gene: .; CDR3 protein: CACQKTYEQYF; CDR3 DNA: TGTGCCTGCCAAAAGACCTACGAGCAGTACTTC
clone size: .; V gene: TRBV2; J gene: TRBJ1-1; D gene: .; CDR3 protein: CASSGWGVGTEAFF; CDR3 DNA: TGTGCCAGCAGTGGCTGGGGGGTCGGCACTGAAGCTTTCTTT
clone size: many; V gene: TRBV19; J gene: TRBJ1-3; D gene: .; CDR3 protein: CASSWRVGTYSGNTIYF; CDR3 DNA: TGTGCCAGTAGTTGGAGAGTAGGGACTTACTCTGGAAACACCATATATTTT
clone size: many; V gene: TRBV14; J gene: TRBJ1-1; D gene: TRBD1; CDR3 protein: CASSPLTGLYTEAFF; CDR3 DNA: TGTGCCAGCAGCCCGTTGACAGGGCTGTACACTGAAGCTTTCTTT
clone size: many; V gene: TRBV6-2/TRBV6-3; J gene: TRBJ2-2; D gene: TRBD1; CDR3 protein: CASCWTGKAPTTGELFF; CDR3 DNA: TGTGCCAGCTGCTGGACAGGGAAGGCCCCGACCACCGGGGAGCTGTTTTTT
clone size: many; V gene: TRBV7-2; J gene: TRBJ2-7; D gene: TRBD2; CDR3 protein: CASSLDASGTPSGQYF; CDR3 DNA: TGTGCCAGCAGCTTAGACGCTAGCGGGACGCCCTCCGGGCAGTACTTC
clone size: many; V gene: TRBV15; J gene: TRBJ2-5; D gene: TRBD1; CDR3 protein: CATSAVGQGGETQYF; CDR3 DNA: TGTGCCACCAGCGCGGTGGGACAGGGAGGTGAGACCCAGTACTTC
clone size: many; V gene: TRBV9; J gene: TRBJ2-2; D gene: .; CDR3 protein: CASSVAPSANTGELFF; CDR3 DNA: TGTGCCAGCAGCGTAGCGCCTAGCGCGAACACCGGGGAGCTGTTTTTT
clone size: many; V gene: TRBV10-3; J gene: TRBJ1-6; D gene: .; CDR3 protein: CATIRDADSPLHF; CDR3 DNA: TGTGCCACTATTCGGGACGCCGATTCACCCCTCCACTTT
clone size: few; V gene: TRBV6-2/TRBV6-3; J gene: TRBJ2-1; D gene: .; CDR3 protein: CASSYSPELNEQFF; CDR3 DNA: TGTGCCAGCAGTTACTCGCCAGAACTAAATGAGCAGTTCTTC
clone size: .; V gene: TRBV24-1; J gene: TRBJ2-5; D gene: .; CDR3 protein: CASSEKTGEGTQYF; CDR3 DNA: TGTGCCAGCAGTGAGAAGACTGGGGAAGGGACCCAGTACTTC
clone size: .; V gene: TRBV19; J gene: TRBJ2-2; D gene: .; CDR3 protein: CATSSPGSTGELFF; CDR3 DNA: TGTGCCACTAGCTCCCCGGGCAGCACCGGGGAGCTGTTTTTT
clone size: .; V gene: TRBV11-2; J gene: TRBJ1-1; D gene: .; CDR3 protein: CASSLDVPGEVAFF; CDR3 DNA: TGTGCCAGCAGCTTAGATGTTCCAGGGGAGGTAGCTTTCTTT
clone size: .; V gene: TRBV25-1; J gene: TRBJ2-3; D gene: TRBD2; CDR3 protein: CASSERAGESTDTQYF; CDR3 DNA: TGTGCCAGCAGTGAACGGGCGGGAGAATCCACAGATACGCAGTATTTT
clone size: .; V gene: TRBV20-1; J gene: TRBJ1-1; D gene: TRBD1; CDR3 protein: CSAAGTENTEAFF; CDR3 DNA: TGCAGTGCTGCCGGGACAGAGAACACTGAAGCTTTCTTT
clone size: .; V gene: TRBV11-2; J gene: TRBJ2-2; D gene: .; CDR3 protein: CASSPLSAAAELFF; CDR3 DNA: TGTGCCAGCAGTCCCTTGTCGGCGGCCGCCGAGCTGTTTTTT
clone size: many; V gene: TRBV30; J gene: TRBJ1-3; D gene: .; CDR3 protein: CAWSVSGSGNTIYF; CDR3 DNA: TGTGCCTGGAGTGTATCGGGATCTGGAAACACCATATATTTT